These 12 T cell receptor beta chains were sequenced from one sample in a study of cytomegalovirus exposure and HLA in healthy donors. The PCR was carried out with 60 Vbeta primers and 13 Jbeta primers. TCRdb's table, derived via immunoSEQ multiplex PCR, lists solely in-frame clones and lacks some. The sample holds about 140,000 clones; approximately 77% are singletons and the top ten take around 2%. The sequenced material came from PBMCs. These receptors were collected from a man aged 25-45 years in good health and CMV-seronegative.

The chain joins TRBV6-5 to TRBJ2-3, with 9 bases matching TRBD2. This CDR3 is built from 16 residues. Germline CDR1 MNHEY, CDR2 SVGAGI. Germline trimming cut 4 bases from V and 0 bases from J; bases unmatched to any gene: 5. CDR3 sequence reads: CASSSQTSGSTDTQYF. CDR3 sequence (DNA): TGTGCCAGCAGTTCTCAGACTAGCGGAAGCACAGATACGCAGTATTTT.

The rearrangement links TRBV15 to TRBJ2-1, with 11 bases lining up with TRBD2. Trimming removed 6 bases from V and 0 bases from J; junction bases left unmatched: 4. CDR1 is LNHNV, CDR2 YYDKDF, per germline (reference sequence). This CDR3 has 16 amino acids. DNA of the CDR3: TGTGCCACCAGAACTACTAGCGGGAGCTCCTACAATGAGCAGTTCTTC. Residues: CATRTTSGSSYNEQFF.

The genes are TRBV2 and TRBJ2-6, with 9 bases identical to TRBD1. V lost 1 base, J lost 2 bases, and 9 bases stayed unmatched. Germline values: CDR1 SNHLY, CDR2 FYNNEI. The CDR3 length is 19 residues. The CDR3 loop reads CASSEGDRDWSPGANVLTF. CDR3 in DNA: TGTGCCAGCAGTGAAGGGGACAGGGATTGGTCCCCTGGGGCCAACGTCCTGACTTTC.

The V call is TRBV6-5, the J call TRBJ2-1; 13 nucleotides match TRBD2. CDR1 is MNHEY and CDR2 is SVGAGI in the germline V gene. This CDR3 is built from 15 residues. Trimming at V came to 5 bases and at J to 8 bases, leaving 6 bases not matched to a gene. CDR3 coding DNA: TGTGCCAGCAGTCCCGGGACTAGCGGGAAGGATGAGCAGTTCTTC. Its protein product is CASSPGTSGKDEQFF.

The chain uses TRBV7-9 and TRBJ1-1; D call uncertain. Deletions cut 1 base from V and 2 bases from J, with 8 bases between. This CDR3 is 14 amino acids long. Germline-derived CDR1 and CDR2 are SEHNR and FQNEAQ (reference sequence). The CDR3 loop is CASSLVLSNTEAFF. For the CDR3, the DNA is TGTGCCAGCAGCTTAGTCCTATCTAACACTGAAGCTTTCTTT. Complete variable domain (other parts from reference TRBV7-9 and TRBJ1-1): DTGVSQNPRHKITKRGQNVTFRCDPISEHNRLYWYRQTLGQGPEFLTYFQNEAQLEKSRLLSDRFSAERPKGSFSTLEIQRTEQGDSAMYLCASSLVLSNTEAFFGQGTRLTVV.

A single count supports this clone. The CDR3 DNA reads TGTGCCAGCAGCTTAAGATCGGGGAGCGACACAGATACGCAGTATTTT. Amino acid sequence: CASSLRSGSDTDTQYF. The chain recombines TRBV11-2 with TRBJ2-3, with D perhaps matching TRBD2 (5 bases). This CDR3 is 16 amino acids long. Trimming cost V 2 bases and J 2 bases, with 14 bases left between them. The V gene's germline CDR1 is SGHAT and CDR2 FQNNGV. Together with reference TRBV11-2 and TRBJ2-3, the CDR3 gives the full variable domain: EAGVAQSPRYKIIEKRQSVAFWCNPISGHATLYWYQQILGQGPKLLIQFQNNGVVDDSQLPKDRFSAERLKGVDSTLKIQPAKLEDSAVYLCASSLRSGSDTDTQYFGPGTRLTVL.

This clone has a handful of counts. This sequence joins TRBV6-6 and TRBJ1-5; 8 bases fit TRBD1. This CDR3 contains 14 residues. Trimming removed 6 bases from V and 4 bases from J; junction bases left unmatched: 5. Germline V gives CDR1 MNHNY, CDR2 SVGAGI (reference sequence). The CDR3 DNA reads as TGTGCCAGCAGCGAACAGGGGGTGAATCAGCCCCAGCATTTT. Protein product: CASSEQGVNQPQHF.

The V gene is TRBV11-2, the J gene TRBJ2-1, with D tentatively TRBD2 (6 bases). Trimming took off 2 bases at V and 8 bases at J, with 19 bases between the two ends. The length of the CDR3 is 16 residues. CDR1 SGHAT and CDR2 FQNNGV come from the germline V gene. Here the CDR3 reads CASSLHNPSLADEQFF. CDR3 sequence (DNA): TGTGCCAGCAGCTTACACAACCCCTCTTTAGCGGATGAGCAGTTCTTC. Variable domain in full (rest from reference TRBV11-2 and TRBJ2-1): EAGVAQSPRYKIIEKRQSVAFWCNPISGHATLYWYQQILGQGPKLLIQFQNNGVVDDSQLPKDRFSAERLKGVDSTLKIQPAKLEDSAVYLCASSLHNPSLADEQFFGPGTRLTVL.

This clone was counted a single time. The genes are TRBV14 and TRBJ2-7, with 15 bases aligning to TRBD2. The germline CDR1 and CDR2 sequences are SGHDN and FVKESK. After removal of 1 base from V and 2 bases from J, the junction contained 3 bases not matched to a gene. The CDR3 spans 17 residues. As DNA, the CDR3 is TGTGCCAGCAGCCAAGCCGGGACTAGCGGGAGGCCCTACGAGCAGTACTTC. It specifies CASSQAGTSGRPYEQYF.

The chain is built from TRBV7-6 and TRBJ1-1; tentatively, D is TRBD1 (5 bases). Germline lookup yields CDR1 SGHVS and CDR2 FNYEAQ. There are 12 residues in the CDR3. V gave up 5 bases and J gave up 4 bases, with 8 bases separating them. In DNA, the CDR3 is TGTGCCAGCAGCCCCAGGGCCACTGAAGCTTTCTTT. Amino acid sequence: CASSPRATEAFF.

The gene calls are TRBV27 and TRBJ2-2; D might be TRBD1 (6 bases). V was pared by 2 bases and J by 7 bases, with 14 bases between. The CDR3 is made up of 15 amino acids. Germline lookup yields CDR1 MNHEY and CDR2 SMNVEV (reference sequence). The CDR3 DNA follows: TGTGCCAGCAGTTTAGGGCAGGGGCCCGGCGGGGAGCTGTTTTTT. Its translation is CASSLGQGPGGELFF.

The CDR3 reads CASRGRFKLSSGSRNEQFF. The CDR3 DNA reads TGTGCCAGCAGGGGTCGATTTAAATTGTCTAGCGGGAGCCGGAATGAGCAGTTCTTC. This rearrangement joins TRBV14 to TRBJ2-1; 10 nucleotides agree with TRBD2. Germline CDR1 reads SGHDN; CDR2 reads FVKESK. This CDR3 comprises 19 residues. V dropped 6 bases and J dropped 7; count of bases not matched to a gene: 21.